A single sample is the source of the 8 T cell receptor beta chains below, sequenced in a study of early stage breast cancer tumors. Clones were read by immunoSEQ multiplex PCR, and TCRdb kept only the in-frame ones, dropping some. This sample has 8,500 to 10,000 clones; roughly 79% occur once, and the top ten carry around 9.5%. Material for sequencing was normal breast tissue next to the tumor. These receptors came from a person in their forties with breast cancer.

V usage is TRBV18 and J usage is TRBJ2-7; D gene uncertain. In germline, CDR1 is KGHSH, CDR2 LQKENI. The V and J ends lost 2 bases and 2 bases respectively, with 10 bases between them. There are 14 residues in the CDR3. CDR3 sequence: CASSPYGSTYEQYF. The CDR3 nucleotides read TGTGCCAGCTCACCATATGGCTCCACCTACGAGCAGTACTTC. Supplemented by reference TRBV18 and TRBJ2-7, the full variable domain reads NAGVMQNPRHLVRRRGQEARLRCSPMKGHSHVYWYRQLPEEGLKFMVYLQKENIIDESGMPKERFSAEFPKEGPSILRIQQVVRGDSAAYFCASSPYGSTYEQYFGPGTRLTVT.

The J gene is TRBJ2-5, the V gene TRBV7-8; D possibly matches TRBD1 or TRBD2 (5 bases each). Deletions cut 1 base from V and 5 bases from J, with 17 bases between. The germline V gene has CDR1 SGHVS and CDR2 FQNEAQ. The CDR3 spans 16 residues. CDR3: CASSLEPPGLGETQYF. The CDR3 region has the DNA TGTGCCAGCAGCTTAGAGCCTCCGGGGCTTGGGGAGACCCAGTACTTC.

This rearrangement joins TRBV19 to TRBJ1-5, with a possible D match to TRBD1 (6 bases). V dropped 7 bases and J dropped 0 bases, with 13 bases sitting between them. Germline V gene data show CDR1 as LNHDA and CDR2 as SQIVND (reference sequence). The CDR3 runs to 15 residues. CDR3 bases: TGTGCCAGTACCACCAGGGGCCATAGCAATCAGCCCCAGCATTTT. Its translation: CASTTRGHSNQPQHF.

This chain joins TRBV5-1 and TRBJ2-1, with TRBD1 identical over 9 bases. The CDR3 is made up of 15 amino acids. Germline values: CDR1 SGHRS, CDR2 YFSETQ. V lost 4 bases and J lost 1; bases outside the gene matches: 3. CDR3 sequence: CASSRTGVSYNEQFF. The CDR3 nucleotides read TGCGCCAGCAGCCGGACAGGGGTTTCCTACAATGAGCAGTTCTTC. Drawing the rest from reference TRBV5-1 and TRBJ2-1, the complete variable domain is KAGVTQTPRYLIKTRGQQVTLSCSPISGHRSVSWYQQTPGQGLQFLFEYFSETQRNKGNFPGRFSGRQFSNSRSEMNVSTLELGDSALYLCASSRTGVSYNEQFFGPGTRLTVL.

The chain links TRBV11-2 to TRBJ2-2; TRBD2 agrees at 7 bases. V lost 8 bases, J lost 10 bases, and 10 bases stayed unmatched. The CDR3 has 13 amino acids. Germline assignment: CDR1 SGHAT and CDR2 FQNNGV. CDR3 bases: TGTGCCAGCGGGGGGGGTGGAAGTCCGGAGCTGTTTTTT. Amino acids: CASGGGGSPELFF.

This rearrangement joins TRBV30 to TRBJ2-7; a weak D match, TRBD1 (7 bases). Deletions cut 2 bases from V and 6 bases from J, with 14 bases between. The CDR3 consists of 13 residues. Germline loops: CDR1 GTSNPN, CDR2 SVGIG (reference sequence). The CDR3 is CAWSLNRGGEQYF. The CDR3 coding sequence is TGTGCCTGGAGTCTTAACAGGGGAGGCGAGCAGTACTTC.

The chain combines TRBV11-2 with TRBJ2-5; no clear D gene. Trimming left V 3 bases short and J 2 bases short, with 7 bases between. The CDR3 contains 13 residues. CDR1 is SGHAT and CDR2 is FQNNGV in the germline V gene. CDR3 nucleotides: TGTGCCAGCAGCTTGCTACGGCAAGAGACCCAGTACTTC. Amino acids: CASSLLRQETQYF.

The rearrangement links TRBV7-2 to TRBJ2-7; D remains unclear. CDR1 SGHTA and CDR2 FQGNSA come from the germline V gene. The CDR3 contains 14 residues. V was cut by 2 bases and J by 2 bases, with 10 bases left in between. The CDR3 protein is CASSLYSTTYEQYF. The CDR3 DNA follows: TGTGCCAGCAGCTTATATTCGACCACCTACGAGCAGTACTTC.